The entry below describes one T cell receptor (beta chain). The antigen is not known. These data come from a study of T cells after yellow fever vaccination. Study-level background: SMART-Seq v4 Ultra Low Input served to prepare low-cell-number fractions. The study, taken as a whole, reports: Although the secondary response was weaker, it peaked faster, at day 5 versus 15. In FACS-sorted repertoires, abundant clonotypes from the bulk population could appear as contaminants. Subsequent to the booster, the majority of primary-vaccination clones reappeared (around 96% CD4, approximately 90% CD8).

In TCRdb, the 5' RACE reads were re-called with MiXCR into one record per CDR3 protein. The sample includes under 500,000 distinct CDR3 sequences, over 15% of them seen just once. Sequencing used PBMCs, obtained before the yellow fever booster vaccination. The clonotype comes from a man younger than 30 who received the YFV17D yellow fever vaccine.

The chain's CDR3 is CATRSGTDTEAFF. The CDR3 DNA reads as TGTGCCACCAGGTCAGGGACGGACACTGAAGCTTTCTTT. The V call is TRBV24-1, the J call TRBJ1-1, with D possibly being TRBD1 (5 bases). This CDR3 contains 13 residues. The germline V gene encodes CDR1 KGHDR and CDR2 SFDVKD. The germline V and J ends were trimmed by 7 bases and 3 bases, with 11 bases remaining between them.